The T cell receptor (beta chain) under discussion was sequenced for a study of neurological immune-mediated disorders. V lost 6 bases and J lost 2, with 20 bases in between. Germline V CDR1 and CDR2: DFQATT, SNEGSKA (reference sequence). The CDR3 has 15 residues. Findings and limits, study-wide: The greatest degree of TCR clonal expansion was observed in HTLV-1-associated myelopathy, with the lowest in multiple sclerosis, below that of healthy controls. The multiple sclerosis repertoire cluster was not associated with any clinical or MRI feature.

This clonotype was counted ten times or more. Antigen: not known. Template-switch 5'RACE cDNA synthesis added a 10-nucleotide unique molecular identifier. From 15-18 subjects, over 190 million TCR-beta sequences were obtained in each sequencing run. TCRdb passed the 5' RACE reads through MiXCR, listing each CDR3 protein once. Of approximately 66,000 distinct CDR3 sequences listed, 3% to 4% were seen once; the top ten hold under 4.5%. This chain links TRBV20-1 with TRBJ2-7; D is perhaps TRBD1 (6 bases). The receptor's source is a man aged 35-49 years with multiple sclerosis. Sequencing was performed on PBMCs. CDR3: CSAAASRDRPYEQYF. In DNA form, the CDR3 reads TGCAGTGCAGCCGCATCCCGAGACAGGCCCTACGAGCAGTACTTC.